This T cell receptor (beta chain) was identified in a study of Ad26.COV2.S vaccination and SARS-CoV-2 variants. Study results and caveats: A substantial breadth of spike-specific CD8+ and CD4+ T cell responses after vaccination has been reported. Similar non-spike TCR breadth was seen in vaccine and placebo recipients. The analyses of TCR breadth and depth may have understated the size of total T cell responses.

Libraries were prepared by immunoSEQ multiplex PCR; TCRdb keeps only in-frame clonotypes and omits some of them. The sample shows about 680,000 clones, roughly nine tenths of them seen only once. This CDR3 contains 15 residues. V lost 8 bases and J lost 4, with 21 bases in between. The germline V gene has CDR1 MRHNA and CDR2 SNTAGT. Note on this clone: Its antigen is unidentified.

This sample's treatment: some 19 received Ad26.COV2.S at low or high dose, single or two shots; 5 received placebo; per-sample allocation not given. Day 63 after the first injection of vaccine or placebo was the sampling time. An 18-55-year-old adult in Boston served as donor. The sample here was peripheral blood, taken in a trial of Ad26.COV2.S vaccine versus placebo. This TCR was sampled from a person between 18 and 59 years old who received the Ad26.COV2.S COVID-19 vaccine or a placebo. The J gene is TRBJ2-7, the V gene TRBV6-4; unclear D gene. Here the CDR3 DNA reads TGTGCCAGCTCAATCGAGTATGGTATGTGGTACGAGCAGTACTTC. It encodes CASSIEYGMWYEQYF.